Following are 21 T cell receptor beta chains from one sample sequenced in a study of cytomegalovirus exposure and HLA in healthy donors. 60 Vbeta and 13 Jbeta primers were used in PCR. Data came from immunoSEQ multiplex PCR; TCRdb stores just in-frame clones and leaves some out. The data contain fewer than 90,000 clones, 75% to 80% of them singletons. Specimen: PBMCs. All receptors derive from a young man in good health and CMV-seronegative.

The chain has TRBV7-2 and TRBJ1-1; 7 positions match TRBD1. The CDR3 has 17 amino acids. V was pared by 5 bases and J by 4 bases, with 16 bases of the junction left unmatched. Per the germline V gene, CDR1 is SGHTA and CDR2 is FQGNSA. The CDR3 region has the DNA TGTGCCAGCAGCGCCCGACAGGGACTTACCCGCAGCACTGAAGCTTTCTTT. Amino acid sequence: CASSARQGLTRSTEAFF.

To note about this clone: This sample also contains other DNA sequences that code for the same CDR3. The chain has TRBV6-4 and TRBJ1-2, with 9 bases fitting TRBD1. CDR3 size: 14 residues. Germline V gene lookup returns CDR1 MRHNA and CDR2 SNTAGT. The V gene end was trimmed by 2 bases and the J gene end by 7 bases; junction bases not matched to a gene: 5. The chain's CDR3 is CASSDGTGSAGYTF. The CDR3 DNA reads TGTGCCAGCAGTGACGGGACAGGGTCGGCTGGCTACACCTTC.

This clone has only one observation. This chain uses TRBV4-2 with TRBJ1-1; D gene uncertain. Trimming left V 4 bases short and J 6 bases short, with 12 bases between. The CDR3 contains 13 residues. Germline lookup yields CDR1 LGHNA and CDR2 YNFKEQ. CDR3 sequence: CASSRIQEAEAFF. CDR3 coding DNA: TGTGCCAGCAGCCGTATCCAGGAAGCTGAAGCTTTCTTT.

The chain recombines TRBV27 with TRBJ2-7; possibly TRBD1 for D (6 bases). The CDR3 is made up of 13 amino acids. The V and J ends lost 5 bases and 7 bases respectively, with 15 bases between them. Germline CDR1 MNHEY, CDR2 SMNVEV (reference sequence). In DNA, the CDR3 is TGTGCCAGCAGTGCCGCAGGGGCTGAGGAGCAGTACTTC. Encoded protein: CASSAAGAEEQYF.

This clone has only one observation. The CDR3 sequence is CAWGSGGADIQYF. CDR3 nucleotide sequence: TGTGCCTGGGGTAGCGGGGGGGCGGACATTCAGTACTTC. The chain links TRBV30 to TRBJ2-4; 11 bases agree with TRBD2. Trimming cost V 5 bases and J 8 bases; bases outside gene matches: 5. The CDR3 is 13 residues long. Looked up from germline, CDR1 is GTSNPN and CDR2 is SVGIG (reference sequence).

The rearrangement uses TRBV11-2 and TRBJ1-1; a weak D match, TRBD1 (6 bases). This CDR3 has 12 residues. Germline V gene lookup returns CDR1 SGHAT and CDR2 FQNNGV. The germline V and J ends were trimmed by 6 bases and 4 bases, with 9 bases remaining between them. CDR3 DNA: TGTGCCAGCAGGTCGACAGGCACTGAAGCTTTCTTT. Amino acids: CASRSTGTEAFF.

The chain links TRBV11-2 to TRBJ1-5; D unclear. CDR1 and CDR2 (germline): SGHAT, FQNNGV. Trimming shortened V by 0 bases and J by 3 bases, and 6 bases separated the two germline ends. The length of the CDR3 is 14 residues. The CDR3 region is CASSLDHTNQPQHF. The DNA for the CDR3 is TGTGCCAGCAGCTTAGATCACACCAATCAGCCCCAGCATTTT.

This clone was seen only a few times. The CDR3 DNA sequence: TGTGCCACCAGCAGATCCCTCAGGGGTAAGGACTATGGCTACACCTTC. This translates into CATSRSLRGKDYGYTF. The chain has TRBV15 and TRBJ1-2, with D possibly matching TRBD1 (6 bases). V lost 2 bases to trimming and J lost 3 bases, with 16 bases between them. CDR1 and CDR2 (germline): LNHNV, YYDKDF (reference sequence). The CDR3 loop spans 16 amino acids.

This clone has a handful of counts. V gene TRBV21-1 combines with J gene TRBJ2-2; the table calls TRBD1, which could not be checked here. TRBV21-1 is assigned pseudogene status. This CDR3 contains 14 residues. The CDR3 DNA reads TGTGCCAGCAGGAGGGACAGACACACCGGGGAGCTGTTTTTT. Translated: CASRRDRHTGELFF.

The chain is built from TRBV7-9 and TRBJ2-2, with D maybe TRBD1 (5 bases). The CDR3 consists of 16 residues. The V end lost 3 bases, the J end lost 3 bases, and 14 bases lay between the germline ends. Per germline, CDR1 SEHNR and CDR2 FQNEAQ (reference sequence). The CDR3 nucleotides read TGTGCCAGCAGCTTTGGGGCTGCTAAGGACACCGGGGAGCTGTTTTTT. Its protein product is CASSFGAAKDTGELFF. Variable domain in full (rest from reference TRBV7-9 and TRBJ2-2): DTGVSQNPRHKITKRGQNVTFRCDPISEHNRLYWYRQTLGQGPEFLTYFQNEAQLEKSRLLSDRFSAERPKGSFSTLEIQRTEQGDSAMYLCASSFGAAKDTGELFFGEGSRLTVL.

The rearrangement links TRBV7-2 to TRBJ1-3, with D possibly TRBD1 on 6 matching bases. The CDR3 sequence is 15 residues long. V lost 4 bases and J lost 0, with 10 bases in between. Germline V CDR1 and CDR2: SGHTA, FQGNSA. The CDR3 region is CASSSGQFSGNTIYF. The CDR3 DNA follows: TGTGCCAGCAGCTCCGGACAGTTCTCTGGAAACACCATATATTTT. The complete variable domain, with remaining parts taken from reference TRBV7-2 and TRBJ1-3, reads GAGVSQSPSNKVTEKGKDVELRCDPISGHTALYWYRQSLGQGLEFLIYFQGNSAPDKSGLPSDRFSAERTGGSVSTLTIQRTQQEDSAVYLCASSSGQFSGNTIYFGEGSWLTVV.

The chain couples TRBV4-3 to TRBJ1-2; D uncertain. Germline V gene data show CDR1 as LGHNA and CDR2 as YSLEER. CDR3 length: 14 residues. V dropped 6 bases and J dropped 4 bases, with 15 bases sitting between them. CDR3 DNA sequence: TGCGCCAGCAGTCGCGGTAGCCAGCTCTATGGCTACACCTTC. Translation: CASSRGSQLYGYTF.

This chain links TRBV2 with TRBJ2-3; TRBD2 matches 10 bases. The CDR3 contains 17 residues. Unmatched junction bases numbered 6, after V lost 2 bases and J lost 1 base. Germline CDR1 reads SNHLY; CDR2 reads FYNNEI. This CDR3 reads CASSERLAGVGTDTQYF. CDR3 nucleotides: TGTGCCAGCAGTGAAAGGCTAGCGGGAGTGGGCACAGATACGCAGTATTTT.

The chain recombines TRBV7-8 with TRBJ2-5; TRBD1 aligns across 9 bases. J gave up 5 bases and V 5 bases, and 12 bases lay outside the gene matches. The CDR3 is 16 residues long. Germline V gene sequence: CDR1 SGHVS, CDR2 FQNEAQ. The CDR3 region is CASSGRDRVNGETQYF. In DNA form, the CDR3 reads TGTGCCAGCAGCGGCCGGGACAGGGTGAATGGGGAGACCCAGTACTTC.

This rearrangement joins TRBV5-1 to TRBJ1-6; TRBD1 matches at 7 bases. With 0 bases clipped from V and 7 bases from J, the junction kept 4 bases outside the gene matches. This CDR3 has 15 amino acids. Germline CDR1 and CDR2: SGHRS and YFSETQ. In DNA form, the CDR3 reads TGCGCCAGCAGCTTGGGCCGGGACAGAAATTCACCCCTCCACTTT. This gives the protein CASSLGRDRNSPLHF.

The J gene is TRBJ1-2, the V gene TRBV6-5; D is unresolved. Looked up from germline, CDR1 is MNHEY and CDR2 is SVGAGI. Deletions cut 6 bases from V and 2 bases from J, with 10 bases between. The length of the CDR3 is 13 residues. CDR3 in amino acids: CASSLGGNYGYTF. The CDR3, as DNA: TGTGCCAGCAGCTTAGGCGGGAACTATGGCTACACCTTC.

The chain recombines TRBV6-1 with TRBJ1-1, with a tentative D call TRBD1 (6 bases). CDR1 and CDR2 from the germline V gene are MNHNS and SASEGT. The CDR3 runs to 14 residues. With 0 bases removed from V and 1 base from J, the gap between germline ends came to 6 bases. The CDR3 DNA sequence: TGTGCCAGCAGTGAAGCGGGACAGAACACTGAAGCTTTCTTT. The encoded protein is CASSEAGQNTEAFF.

This clone was seen a handful of times. The chain couples TRBV5-1 to TRBJ1-1, with a possible D match to TRBD1 (6 bases). In germline, CDR1 is SGHRS, CDR2 YFSETQ. Deletions cut 4 bases from V and 7 bases from J, with 8 bases between. The CDR3 is 11 amino acids. This chain's CDR3 is CASSPGVEAFF. In DNA, the CDR3 is TGCGCCAGCAGCCCAGGGGTTGAAGCTTTCTTT. Together with reference TRBV5-1 and TRBJ1-1, the CDR3 gives the full variable domain: KAGVTQTPRYLIKTRGQQVTLSCSPISGHRSVSWYQQTPGQGLQFLFEYFSETQRNKGNFPGRFSGRQFSNSRSEMNVSTLELGDSALYLCASSPGVEAFFGQGTRLTVV.

This clone was seen just once. The gene calls are TRBV11-2 and TRBJ2-7, with 11 bases matching TRBD2. Germline CDR1 is SGHAT and CDR2 is FQNNGV. This CDR3 contains 14 residues. V gave up 5 bases and J gave up 3 bases; unmatched junction bases: 3. The CDR3 nucleotides are TGTGCCAGCAGCCAAGGGACTAGCGGCTACGAGCAGTACTTC. Its translation is CASSQGTSGYEQYF.

The chain has TRBV9 and TRBJ2-1; 13 bases are a match to TRBD2. CDR3 size: 16 residues. Per germline, CDR1 SGDLS and CDR2 YYNGEE. V was clipped by 2 bases and J by 5 bases; unmatched bases: 4. The CDR3 DNA reads TGTGCCAGCAGCGTTTCGACTAGCGGGGGGAACAATGAGCAGTTCTTC. This encodes CASSVSTSGGNNEQFF.

The chain uses TRBV6-5 and TRBJ2-7, with D possibly being TRBD1 (5 bases). Trimming took 4 bases from V and 0 from J, leaving 10 bases between them. CDR3 length: 14 amino acids. CDR1 is MNHEY and CDR2 is SVGAGI in the germline V gene. The CDR3 bases are TGTGCCAGCAGTTCGACGACAGTCTCCTACGAGCAGTACTTC. Its translation: CASSSTTVSYEQYF.